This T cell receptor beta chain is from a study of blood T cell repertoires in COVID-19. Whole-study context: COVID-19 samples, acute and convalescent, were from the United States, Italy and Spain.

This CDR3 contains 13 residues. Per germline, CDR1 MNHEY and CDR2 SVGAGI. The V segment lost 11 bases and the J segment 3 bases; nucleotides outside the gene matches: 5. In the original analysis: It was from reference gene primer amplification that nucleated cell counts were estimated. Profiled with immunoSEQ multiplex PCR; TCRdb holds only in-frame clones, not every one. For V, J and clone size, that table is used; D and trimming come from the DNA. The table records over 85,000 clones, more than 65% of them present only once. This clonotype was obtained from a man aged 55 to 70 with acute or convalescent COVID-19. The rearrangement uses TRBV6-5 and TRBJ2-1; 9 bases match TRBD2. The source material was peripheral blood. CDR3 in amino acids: CAGSGGNYNEQFF. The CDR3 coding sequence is TGTGCCGGAAGCGGGGGGAACTACAATGAGCAGTTCTTC.